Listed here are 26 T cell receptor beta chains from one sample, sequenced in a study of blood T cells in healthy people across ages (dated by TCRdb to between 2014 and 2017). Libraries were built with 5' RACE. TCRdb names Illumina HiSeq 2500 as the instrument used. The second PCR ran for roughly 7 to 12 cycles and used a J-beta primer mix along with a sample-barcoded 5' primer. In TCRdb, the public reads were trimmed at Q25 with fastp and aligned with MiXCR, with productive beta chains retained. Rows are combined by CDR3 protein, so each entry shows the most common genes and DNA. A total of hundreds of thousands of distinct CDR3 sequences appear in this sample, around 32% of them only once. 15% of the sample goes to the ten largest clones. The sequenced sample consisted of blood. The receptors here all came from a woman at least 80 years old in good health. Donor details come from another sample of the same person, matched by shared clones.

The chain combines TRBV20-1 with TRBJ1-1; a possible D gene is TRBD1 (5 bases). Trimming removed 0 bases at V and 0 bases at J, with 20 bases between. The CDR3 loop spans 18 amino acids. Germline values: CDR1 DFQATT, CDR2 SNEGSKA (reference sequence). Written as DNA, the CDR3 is TGCAGTGCTAGAGATCCTATTCCGGGACGGATAGTGAACACTGAAGCTTTCTTT. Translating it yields CSARDPIPGRIVNTEAFF.

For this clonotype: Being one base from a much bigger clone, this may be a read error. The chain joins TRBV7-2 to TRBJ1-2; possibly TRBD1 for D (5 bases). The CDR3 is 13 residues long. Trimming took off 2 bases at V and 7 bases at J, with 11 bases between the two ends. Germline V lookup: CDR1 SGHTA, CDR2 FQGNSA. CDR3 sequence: CASSLSGPVGYTF. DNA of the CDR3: TGTGCCAGCAGCTTATCGGGGCCTGTTGGCTACACCTTC.

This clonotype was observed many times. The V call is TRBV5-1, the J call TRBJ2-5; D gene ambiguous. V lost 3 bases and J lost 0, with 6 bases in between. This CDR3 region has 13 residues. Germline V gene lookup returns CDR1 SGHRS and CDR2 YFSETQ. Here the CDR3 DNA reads TGCGCCAGCAGCTCCCGCAACCAAGAGACCCAGTACTTC. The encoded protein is CASSSRNQETQYF.

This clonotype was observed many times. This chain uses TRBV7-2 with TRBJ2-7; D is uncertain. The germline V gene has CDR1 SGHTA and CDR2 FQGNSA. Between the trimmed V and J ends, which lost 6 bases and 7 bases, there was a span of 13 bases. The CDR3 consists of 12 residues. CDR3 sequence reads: CASSQTTKEQYF. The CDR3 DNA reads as TGTGCCAGCAGTCAAACGACGAAGGAGCAGTACTTC.

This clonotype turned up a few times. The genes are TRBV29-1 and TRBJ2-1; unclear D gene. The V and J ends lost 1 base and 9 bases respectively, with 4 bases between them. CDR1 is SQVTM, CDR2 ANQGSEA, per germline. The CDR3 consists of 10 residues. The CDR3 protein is CSVEVSEQFF. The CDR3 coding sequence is TGCAGCGTTGAAGTTAGTGAGCAGTTCTTC.

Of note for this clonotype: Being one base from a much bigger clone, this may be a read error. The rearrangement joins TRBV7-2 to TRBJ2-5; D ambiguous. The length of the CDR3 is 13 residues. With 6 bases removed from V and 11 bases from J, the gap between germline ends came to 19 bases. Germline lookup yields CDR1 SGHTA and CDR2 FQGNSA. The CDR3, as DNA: TGTGCCAGCAGTGCGCGTCAAGATGGTGAGCAGTACTTC. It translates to CASSARQDGEQYF.

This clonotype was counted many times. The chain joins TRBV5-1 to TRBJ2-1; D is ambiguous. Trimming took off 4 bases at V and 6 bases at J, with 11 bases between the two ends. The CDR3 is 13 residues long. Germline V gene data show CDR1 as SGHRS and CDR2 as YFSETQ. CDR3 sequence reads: CASSPIRFNEQFF. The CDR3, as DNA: TGCGCCAGCAGCCCCATCCGTTTCAATGAGCAGTTCTTC.

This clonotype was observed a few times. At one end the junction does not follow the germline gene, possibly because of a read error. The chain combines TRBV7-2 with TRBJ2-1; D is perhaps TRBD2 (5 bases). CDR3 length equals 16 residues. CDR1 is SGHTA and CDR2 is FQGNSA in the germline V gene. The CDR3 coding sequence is TGTGCCTGCAGCTTGGGGAGTGGGAGCTCCTACAATGAGCAGTTCTTC. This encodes CACSLGSGSSYNEQFF.

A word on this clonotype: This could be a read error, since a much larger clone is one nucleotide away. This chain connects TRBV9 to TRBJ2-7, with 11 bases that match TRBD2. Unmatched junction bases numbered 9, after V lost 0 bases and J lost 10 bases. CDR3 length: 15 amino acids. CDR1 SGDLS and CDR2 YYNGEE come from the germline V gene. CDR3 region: CASSVETSGGGAQYF. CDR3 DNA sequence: TGTGCCAGCAGCGTAGAAACTAGCGGGGGTGGAGCCCAGTACTTC.

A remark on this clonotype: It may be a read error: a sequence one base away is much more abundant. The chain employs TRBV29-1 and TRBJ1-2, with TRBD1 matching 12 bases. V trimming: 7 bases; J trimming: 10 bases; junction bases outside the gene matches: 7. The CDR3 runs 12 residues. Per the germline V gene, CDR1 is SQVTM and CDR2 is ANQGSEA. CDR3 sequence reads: CSAGTGGRDYTF. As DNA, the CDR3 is TGCAGCGCAGGGACAGGGGGCCGTGACTACACCTTC. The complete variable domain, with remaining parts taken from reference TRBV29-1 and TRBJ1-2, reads SAVISQKPSRDICQRGTSLTIQCQVDSQVTMMFWYRQQPGQSLTLIATANQGSEATYESGFVIDKFPISRPNLTFSTLTVSNMSPEDSSIYLCSAGTGGRDYTFGSGTRLTVV.

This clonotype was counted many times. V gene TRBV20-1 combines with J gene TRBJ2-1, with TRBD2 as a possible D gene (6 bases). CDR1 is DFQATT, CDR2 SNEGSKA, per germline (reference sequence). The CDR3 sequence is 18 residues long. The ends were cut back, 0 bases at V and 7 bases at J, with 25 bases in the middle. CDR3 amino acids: CSARDLAVKRNGGNEQFF. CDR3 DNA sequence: TGCAGTGCTAGAGATCTGGCGGTCAAAAGGAATGGAGGGAATGAGCAGTTCTTC.

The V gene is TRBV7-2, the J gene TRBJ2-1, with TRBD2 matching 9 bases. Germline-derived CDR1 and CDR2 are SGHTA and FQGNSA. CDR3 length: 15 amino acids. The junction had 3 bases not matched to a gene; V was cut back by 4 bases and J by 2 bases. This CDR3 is CASSSSGVAYNEQFF. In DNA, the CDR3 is TGTGCCAGCAGCTCTAGCGGGGTAGCCTACAATGAGCAGTTCTTC.

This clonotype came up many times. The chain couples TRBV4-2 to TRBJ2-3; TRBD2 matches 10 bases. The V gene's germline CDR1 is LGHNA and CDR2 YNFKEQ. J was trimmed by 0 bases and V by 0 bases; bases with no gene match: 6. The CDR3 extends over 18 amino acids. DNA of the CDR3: TGTGCCAGCAGCCAAGATCCAGCGGGGGGGACTAGCACAGATACGCAGTATTTT. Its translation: CASSQDPAGGTSTDTQYF.

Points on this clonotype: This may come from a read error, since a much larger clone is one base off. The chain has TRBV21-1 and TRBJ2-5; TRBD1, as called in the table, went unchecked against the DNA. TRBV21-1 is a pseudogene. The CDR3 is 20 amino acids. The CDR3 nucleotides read TGTGCCAGCAGCCACAAAAGATGGATCAGGGTGAGCTGGTCCTACAATGAGCAGTACTTC. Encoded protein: CASSHKRWIRVSWSYNEQYF.

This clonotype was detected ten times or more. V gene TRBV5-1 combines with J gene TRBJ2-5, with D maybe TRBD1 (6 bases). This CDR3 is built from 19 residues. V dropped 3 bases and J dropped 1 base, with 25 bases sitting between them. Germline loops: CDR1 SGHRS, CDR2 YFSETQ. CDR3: CASSSAPRETGLLQETQYF. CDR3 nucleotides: TGCGCCAGCAGCTCGGCCCCCAGGGAAACAGGGCTCCTCCAAGAGACCCAGTACTTC.

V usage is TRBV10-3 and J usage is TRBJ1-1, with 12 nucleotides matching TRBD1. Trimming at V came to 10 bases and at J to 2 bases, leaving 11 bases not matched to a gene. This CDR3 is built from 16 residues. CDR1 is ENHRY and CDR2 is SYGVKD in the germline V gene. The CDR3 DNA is TGTGCCACCTGGAACCGGGACAGGGGGCTAAACACTGAAGCTTTCTTT. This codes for CATWNRDRGLNTEAFF.

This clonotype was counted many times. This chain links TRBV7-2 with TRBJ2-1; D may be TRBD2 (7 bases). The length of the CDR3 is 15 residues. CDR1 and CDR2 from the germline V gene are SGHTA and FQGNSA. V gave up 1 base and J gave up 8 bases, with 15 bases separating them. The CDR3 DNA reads TGTGCCAGCAGCTTAGACCCGGGGGGCACTTATGAGCAGTTCTTC. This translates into CASSLDPGGTYEQFF. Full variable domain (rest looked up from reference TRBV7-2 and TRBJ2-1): GAGVSQSPSNKVTEKGKDVELRCDPISGHTALYWYRQSLGQGLEFLIYFQGNSAPDKSGLPSDRFSAERTGGSVSTLTIQRTQQEDSAVYLCASSLDPGGTYEQFFGPGTRLTVL.

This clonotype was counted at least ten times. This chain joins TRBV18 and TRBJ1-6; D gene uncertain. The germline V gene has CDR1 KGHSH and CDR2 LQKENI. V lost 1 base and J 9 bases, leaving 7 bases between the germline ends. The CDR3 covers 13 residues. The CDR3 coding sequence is TGTGCCAGCTCACCACAAGAGTTTTCACCCCTCCACTTT. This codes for CASSPQEFSPLHF.

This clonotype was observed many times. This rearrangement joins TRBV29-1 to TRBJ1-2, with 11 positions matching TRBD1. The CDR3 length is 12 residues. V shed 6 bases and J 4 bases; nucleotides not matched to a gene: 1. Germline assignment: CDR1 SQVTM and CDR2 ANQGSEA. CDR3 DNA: TGCAGCGTGGGACAGGGGGTCTATGGCTACACCTTC. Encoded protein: CSVGQGVYGYTF.

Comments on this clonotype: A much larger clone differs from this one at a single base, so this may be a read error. CDR3 sequence (DNA): TGTGCCAGCAGTTTATCGGGACAGGGGGCTGAAACTTTCTTT. Its protein product is CASSLSGQGAETFF. The V call is TRBV27, the J call TRBJ1-1; TRBD1 matches 12 bases. Germline V lookup: CDR1 MNHEY, CDR2 SMNVEV (reference sequence). The CDR3 runs to 14 residues.

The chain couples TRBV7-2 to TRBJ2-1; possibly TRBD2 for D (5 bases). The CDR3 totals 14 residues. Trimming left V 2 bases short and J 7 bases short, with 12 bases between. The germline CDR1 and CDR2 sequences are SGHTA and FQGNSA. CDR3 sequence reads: CASSLPPGSNEQFF. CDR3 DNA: TGTGCCAGCAGCTTACCCCCGGGGTCTAATGAGCAGTTCTTC.

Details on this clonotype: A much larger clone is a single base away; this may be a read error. CDR3 in DNA: TGTGCCAGCTCTGCCGGGGCAGGGATCTACGAGCAGTACTTC. Translating gives CASSAGAGIYEQYF. V is TRBV18 and J is TRBJ2-7; D might be TRBD1 or TRBD2, each matching 5 bases. Trimming took off 6 bases at V and 3 bases at J, with 15 bases between the two ends. The CDR3 is 14 amino acids. Germline lookup yields CDR1 KGHSH and CDR2 LQKENI. Full variable domain (missing parts from reference TRBV18 and TRBJ2-7): NAGVMQNPRHLVRRRGQEARLRCSPMKGHSHVYWYRQLPEEGLKFMVYLQKENIIDESGMPKERFSAEFPKEGPSILRIQQVVRGDSAAYFCASSAGAGIYEQYFGPGTRLTVT.

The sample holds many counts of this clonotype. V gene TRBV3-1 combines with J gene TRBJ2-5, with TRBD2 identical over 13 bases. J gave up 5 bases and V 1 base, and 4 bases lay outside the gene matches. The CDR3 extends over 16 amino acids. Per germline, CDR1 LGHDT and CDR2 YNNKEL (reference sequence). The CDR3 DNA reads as TGTGCCAGCAGCCAAGTCACTAGCGGGGGGGCGGAGACCCAGTACTTC. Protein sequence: CASSQVTSGGAETQYF.

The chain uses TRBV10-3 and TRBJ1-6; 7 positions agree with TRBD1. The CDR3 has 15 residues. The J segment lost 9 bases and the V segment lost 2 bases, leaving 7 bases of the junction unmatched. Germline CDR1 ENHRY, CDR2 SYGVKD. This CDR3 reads CAISETGAGGSPLHF. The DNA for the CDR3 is TGTGCCATCAGTGAGACGGGGGCAGGGGGTTCACCCCTCCACTTT.

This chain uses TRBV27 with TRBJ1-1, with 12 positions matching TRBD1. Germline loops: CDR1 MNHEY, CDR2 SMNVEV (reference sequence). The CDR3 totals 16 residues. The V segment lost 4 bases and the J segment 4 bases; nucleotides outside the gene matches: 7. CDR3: CASSSTWDRGLTEAFF. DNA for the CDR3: TGTGCCAGCAGTTCGACCTGGGACAGGGGGCTCACTGAAGCTTTCTTT.

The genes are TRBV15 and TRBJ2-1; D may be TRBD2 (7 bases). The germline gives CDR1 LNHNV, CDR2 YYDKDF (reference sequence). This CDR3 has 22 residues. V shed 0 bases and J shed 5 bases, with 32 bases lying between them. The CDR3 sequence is CATSRDMGRAGARGGANNEQFF. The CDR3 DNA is TGTGCCACCAGCAGAGATATGGGGCGGGCGGGGGCCAGAGGGGGAGCCAACAATGAGCAGTTCTTC.